This TCR beta chain came from a study of response to subunit inactivated influenza vaccine. Findings of the study overall: That few new T cells are recruited by each seasonal influenza vaccination was the authors' suggestion.

TCRdb reprocessed the RT-PCR reads with MiXCR, giving one entry per CDR3 protein. The sample includes a few hundred thousand distinct CDR3 sequences, roughly 11% of them seen just once. This clonotype was seen more than once but under ten times. Antigen: not known. The TCR comes from a man aged 45 to 65 who received an inactivated influenza vaccine. Sequences were derived from PBMCs from blood, sampled about 40 days after vaccination.

The CDR3 nucleotides are TGCGCCAGCAGCTTGGCCATGGGGGGCGCCGAGACCCAGTACTTC. Protein: CASSLAMGGAETQYF. The chain carries TRBV5-1 and TRBJ2-5, with D perhaps assigned TRBD1 or TRBD2 (6 bases each). Trimming took off 0 bases at V and 5 bases at J, with 14 bases between the two ends. CDR1 and CDR2 from the germline V gene are SGHRS and YFSETQ. This CDR3 contains 15 residues.